A single sample gave rise to the 8 T cell receptor beta chains below, sequenced in a study of blood T cell repertoires in COVID-19. Data came from immunoSEQ multiplex PCR; TCRdb stores just in-frame clones and leaves some out. The sample shows roughly 310,000 clones, under 90% of them seen only once. Sequenced sample: peripheral blood. These receptors were collected from a woman aged 25 to 45 with COVID-19, enrolled during active disease.

The chain recombines TRBV7-9 with TRBJ2-2; the match to TRBD2 covers 8 bases. Per the germline V gene, CDR1 is SEHNR and CDR2 is FQNEAQ (reference sequence). Trimming at V came to 2 bases and at J to 7 bases, leaving 3 bases not matched to a gene. The CDR3 is 14 amino acids. CDR3 protein: CASSLSGGSGELFF. The CDR3 coding sequence is TGTGCCAGCAGCTTAAGCGGGGGTAGCGGGGAGCTGTTTTTT.

The chain employs TRBV5-1 and TRBJ1-2; the D gene is possibly TRBD1 (5 bases). V dropped 1 base and J dropped 8 bases, with 21 bases sitting between them. The CDR3 is made up of 16 amino acids. The germline gives CDR1 SGHRS, CDR2 YFSETQ. CDR3 DNA: TGCGCCAGCAGCTTGTCGTCCCCAGGAGGGGCGGAAGGCTACACCTTC. Its translation: CASSLSSPGGAEGYTF.

This chain links TRBV12-3 or TRBV12-4 with TRBJ2-3; D may be TRBD1 (6 bases). Trimming stripped 7 bases from V and 7 bases from J, with 12 bases between. CDR3 size: 12 residues. CDR3 in DNA: TGTGCCAGCACCCAGGGGACGAATACGCAGTATTTT. As protein: CASTQGTNTQYF.

This chain connects TRBV7-6 to TRBJ1-2; 9 bases agree with TRBD1. The CDR3 sequence is 17 residues long. Per germline, CDR1 SGHVS and CDR2 FNYEAQ. V gave up 5 bases and J gave up 0 bases; unmatched junction bases: 10. Here the CDR3 reads CASSPRDRARSNYGYTF. The DNA for the CDR3 is TGTGCCAGCAGCCCTCGGGACAGGGCTCGCTCTAACTATGGCTACACCTTC.

This chain links TRBV27 with TRBJ2-6, with D possibly being TRBD2 (5 bases). V gave up 6 bases and J gave up 0 bases, with 15 bases separating them. Per the germline V gene, CDR1 is MNHEY and CDR2 is SMNVEV (reference sequence). The CDR3 is made up of 17 amino acids. CDR3 amino acids: CASSPIRGSSGANVLTF. In DNA, the CDR3 is TGTGCCAGCAGCCCGATTCGGGGTAGCTCTGGGGCCAACGTCCTGACTTTC.

The genes are TRBV30 and TRBJ2-3; 8 nucleotides match TRBD2. The ends lost 5 bases at V and 5 bases at J; junction bases unmatched: 12. The CDR3 totals 15 residues. From germline, CDR1 is GTSNPN and CDR2 SVGIG (reference sequence). CDR3: CAWARGGLGVDTQYF. In nucleotides, the CDR3 is TGTGCCTGGGCCCGGGGGGGGCTGGGGGTAGATACGCAGTATTTT.

V gene TRBV28 combines with J gene TRBJ2-1; 7 bases align to TRBD2. The V segment lost 1 base and the J segment 5 bases; nucleotides outside the gene matches: 8. Germline V gene lookup returns CDR1 MDHEN and CDR2 SYDVKM. CDR3 length: 16 residues. This chain's CDR3 is CASSLLWEGLNNEQFF. In DNA, the CDR3 is TGTGCCAGCAGTTTATTGTGGGAGGGCCTAAACAATGAGCAGTTCTTC. Filled out from reference TRBV28 and TRBJ2-1, the complete variable domain reads DVKVTQSSRYLVKRTGEKVFLECVQDMDHENMFWYRQDPGLGLRLIYFSYDVKMKEKGDIPEGYSVSREKKERFSLILESASTNQTSMYLCASSLLWEGLNNEQFFGPGTRLTVL.

The V gene is TRBV14, the J gene TRBJ2-5; no reliable D call. V dropped 0 bases and J dropped 5 bases, with 10 bases sitting between them. The CDR3 consists of 14 residues. Germline V gives CDR1 SGHDN, CDR2 FVKESK. This CDR3 is CASSQEWKEETQYF. CDR3 nucleotides: TGTGCCAGCAGCCAAGAGTGGAAGGAGGAGACCCAGTACTTC.